This TCR beta chain appears in the sequencing data of a study of CD8 T cells in Susac syndrome. Points from the study as a whole: Where Susac syndrome CD4+ T cell repertoires were concerned, no clonal expansion was evident.

Sequencing of TCR beta covered CD8+ and CD4+ T cells obtained from blood. TEMRA cells were enriched by FACS, and CD4+ and CD8+ T cells were negatively isolated. Comment on this clonotype: As yet, its antigen is unknown.

Germline V gene sequence: CDR1 SGHDN, CDR2 FVKESK. V dropped 5 bases and J dropped 6; count of bases not matched to a gene: 5. This CDR3 has 14 amino acids. RNA, at roughly 0.5 to 1 ug, was reverse transcribed with random hexamers. The method of amplification for TCR beta CDR3 was immunoSEQ multiplex PCR, covering 54 Vbeta and 13 Jbeta. Via MiXCR, TCRdb re-called the immunoSEQ multiplex PCR reads, giving one row per CDR3 protein. Of 140,000 to 150,000 distinct CDR3 sequences in the sample, more than 90% were seen once. This chain links TRBV14 with TRBJ2-7; 12 positions agree with TRBD2. The sample taken for sequencing was CD4+ T cells from PBMCs. The receptor was derived from a human donor with Susac syndrome. This CDR3 is CASSRTSGISEQYF. The CDR3 region has the DNA TGTGCCAGCAGCAGGACTAGCGGGATTAGCGAGCAGTACTTC.